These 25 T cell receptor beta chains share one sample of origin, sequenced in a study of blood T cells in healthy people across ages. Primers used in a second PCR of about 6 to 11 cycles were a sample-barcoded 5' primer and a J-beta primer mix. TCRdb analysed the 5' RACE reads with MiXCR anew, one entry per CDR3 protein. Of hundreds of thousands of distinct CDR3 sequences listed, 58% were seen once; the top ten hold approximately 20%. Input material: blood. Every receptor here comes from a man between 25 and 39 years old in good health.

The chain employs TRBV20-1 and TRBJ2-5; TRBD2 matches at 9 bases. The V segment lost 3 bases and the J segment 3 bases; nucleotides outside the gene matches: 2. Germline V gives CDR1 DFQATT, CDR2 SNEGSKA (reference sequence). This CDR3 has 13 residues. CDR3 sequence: CSASGGGEETQYF. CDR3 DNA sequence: TGCAGTGCTAGCGGCGGGGGGGAAGAGACCCAGTACTTC.

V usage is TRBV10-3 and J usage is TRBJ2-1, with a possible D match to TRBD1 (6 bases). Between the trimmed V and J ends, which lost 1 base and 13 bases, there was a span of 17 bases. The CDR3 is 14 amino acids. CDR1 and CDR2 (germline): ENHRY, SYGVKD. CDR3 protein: CAISELQSTGRQFF. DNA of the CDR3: TGTGCCATCAGTGAGTTGCAGTCAACAGGGAGACAGTTCTTC.

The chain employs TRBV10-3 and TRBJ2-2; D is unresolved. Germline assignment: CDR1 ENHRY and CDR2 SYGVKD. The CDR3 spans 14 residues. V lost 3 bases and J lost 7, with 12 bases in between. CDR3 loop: CAISETDGYGELFF. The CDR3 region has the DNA TGTGCCATCAGTGAAACAGACGGGTACGGGGAGCTGTTTTTT.

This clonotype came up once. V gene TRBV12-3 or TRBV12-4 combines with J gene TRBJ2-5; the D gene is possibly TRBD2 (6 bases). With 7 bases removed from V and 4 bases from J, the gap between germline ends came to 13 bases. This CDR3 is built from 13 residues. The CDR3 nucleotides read TGTGCCAGCACCCTGGGGGGAAGAGAGACCCAGTACTTC. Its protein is CASTLGGRETQYF.

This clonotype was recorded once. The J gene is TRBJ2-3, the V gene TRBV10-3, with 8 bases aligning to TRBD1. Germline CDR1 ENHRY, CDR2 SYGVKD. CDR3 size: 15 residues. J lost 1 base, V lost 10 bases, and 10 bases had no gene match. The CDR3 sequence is CATTREGQGTDTQYF. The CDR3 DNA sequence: TGTGCCACCACCCGCGAGGGACAGGGCACAGATACGCAGTATTTT.

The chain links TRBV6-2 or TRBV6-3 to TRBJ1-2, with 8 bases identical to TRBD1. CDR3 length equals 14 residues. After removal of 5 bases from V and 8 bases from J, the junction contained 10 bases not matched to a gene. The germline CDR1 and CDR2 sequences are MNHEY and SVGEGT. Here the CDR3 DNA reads TGTGCCAGCAGTCGCACCTCAGGGGGCATCGGCTACACCTTC. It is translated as CASSRTSGGIGYTF.

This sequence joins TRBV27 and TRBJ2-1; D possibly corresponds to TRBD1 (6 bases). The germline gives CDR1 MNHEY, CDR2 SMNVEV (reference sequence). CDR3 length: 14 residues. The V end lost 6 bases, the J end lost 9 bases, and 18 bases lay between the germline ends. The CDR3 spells CASSRRGTLAEQFF. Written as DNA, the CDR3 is TGTGCCAGCAGCCGCAGGGGCACATTGGCTGAGCAGTTCTTC.

The CDR3 DNA is TGTGCCTGGAGTGCCGGGGGGACTGAAGCTTTCTTT. This sequence encodes CAWSAGGTEAFF. The V and J genes are TRBV30 and TRBJ1-1; TRBD1 might be the D (5 bases). V was cut by 1 base and J by 5 bases, with 8 bases left in between. The CDR3 sequence is 12 residues long. Germline loops: CDR1 GTSNPN, CDR2 SVGIG (reference sequence). Full variable domain (outside the CDR3, taken from reference TRBV30 and TRBJ1-1): SQTIHQWPATLVQPVGSPLSLECTVEGTSNPNLYWYRQAAGRGLQLLFYSVGIGQISSEVPQNLSASRPQDRQFILSSKKLLLSDSGFYLCAWSAGGTEAFFGQGTRLTVV.

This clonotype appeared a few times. CDR3 coding DNA: TGCAGTGCCTATAGTCCGGGCATCTATGGCTACACCTTC. Amino acids: CSAYSPGIYGYTF. The V and J genes are TRBV20-1 and TRBJ1-2; the D is unclear. The germline V and J ends were trimmed by 6 bases and 4 bases, with 15 bases remaining between them. This CDR3 is 13 amino acids long. CDR1 DFQATT and CDR2 SNEGSKA come from the germline V gene (reference sequence).

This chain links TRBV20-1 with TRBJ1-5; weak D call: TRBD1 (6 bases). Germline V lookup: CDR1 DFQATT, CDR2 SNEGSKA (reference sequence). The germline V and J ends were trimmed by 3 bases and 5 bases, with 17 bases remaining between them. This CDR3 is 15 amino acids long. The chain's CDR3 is CSARVPGGSDQPQHF. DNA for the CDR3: TGCAGTGCTAGGGTTCCGGGGGGCTCCGATCAGCCCCAGCATTTT.

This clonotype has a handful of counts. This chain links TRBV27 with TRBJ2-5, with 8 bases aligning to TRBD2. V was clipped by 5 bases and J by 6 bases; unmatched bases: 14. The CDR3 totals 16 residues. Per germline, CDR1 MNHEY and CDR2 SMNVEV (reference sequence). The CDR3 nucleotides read TGTGCCAGCAGTCAACGAACTAGCGGAAGGGCGAAGACCCAGTACTTC. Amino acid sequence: CASSQRTSGRAKTQYF.

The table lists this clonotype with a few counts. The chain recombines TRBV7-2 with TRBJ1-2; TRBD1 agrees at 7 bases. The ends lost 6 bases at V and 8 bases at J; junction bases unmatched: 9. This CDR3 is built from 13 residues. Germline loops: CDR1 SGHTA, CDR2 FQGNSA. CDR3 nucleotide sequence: TGTGCCAGCAGAGACGCAGGGGGACGGGGCTACACCTTC. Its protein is CASRDAGGRGYTF.

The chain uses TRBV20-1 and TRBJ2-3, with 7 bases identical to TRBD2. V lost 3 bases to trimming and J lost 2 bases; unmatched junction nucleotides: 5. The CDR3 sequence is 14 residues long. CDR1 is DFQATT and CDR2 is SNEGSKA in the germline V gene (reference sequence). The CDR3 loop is CSASGGFPTDTQYF. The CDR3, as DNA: TGCAGTGCTAGCGGGGGGTTTCCCACAGATACGCAGTATTTT.

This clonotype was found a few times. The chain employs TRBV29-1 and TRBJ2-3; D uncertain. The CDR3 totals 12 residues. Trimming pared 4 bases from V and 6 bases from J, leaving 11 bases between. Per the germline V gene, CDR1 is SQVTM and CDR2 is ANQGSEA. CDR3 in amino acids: CSVGRQSDTQYF. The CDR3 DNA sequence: TGCAGCGTTGGTCGGCAGTCGGATACGCAGTATTTT.

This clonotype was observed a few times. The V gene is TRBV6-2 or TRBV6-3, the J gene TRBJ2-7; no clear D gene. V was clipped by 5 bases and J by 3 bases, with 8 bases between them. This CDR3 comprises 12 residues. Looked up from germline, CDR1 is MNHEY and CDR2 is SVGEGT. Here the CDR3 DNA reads TGTGCCAGCAGTCCAGTCGACTACGAGCAGTACTTC. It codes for CASSPVDYEQYF.

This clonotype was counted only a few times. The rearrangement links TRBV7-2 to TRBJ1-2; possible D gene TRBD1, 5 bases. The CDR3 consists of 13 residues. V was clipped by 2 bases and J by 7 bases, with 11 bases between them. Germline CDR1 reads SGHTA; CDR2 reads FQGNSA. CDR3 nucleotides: TGTGCCAGCAGCTTACCAGGGTCGGGTGGCTACACCTTC. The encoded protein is CASSLPGSGGYTF.

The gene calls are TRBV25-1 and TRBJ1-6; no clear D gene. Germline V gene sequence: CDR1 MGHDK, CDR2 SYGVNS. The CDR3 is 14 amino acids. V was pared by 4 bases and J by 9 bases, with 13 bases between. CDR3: CASSGATWGSPLHF. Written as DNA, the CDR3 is TGTGCCAGCAGTGGGGCGACATGGGGTTCACCCCTCCACTTT.

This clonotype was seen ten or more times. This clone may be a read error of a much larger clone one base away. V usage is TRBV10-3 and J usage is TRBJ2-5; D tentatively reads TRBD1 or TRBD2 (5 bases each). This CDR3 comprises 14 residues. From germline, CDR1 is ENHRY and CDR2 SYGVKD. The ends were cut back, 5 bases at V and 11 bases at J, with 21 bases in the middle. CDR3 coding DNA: TGTGCCATCAGTACGGGACCAGACGCGAATGAGCAGTACTTC. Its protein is CAISTGPDANEQYF.

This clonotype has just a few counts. The CDR3 is CSVEGRAPVLDTQYF. The CDR3 nucleotides are TGCAGCGTTGAGGGACGGGCCCCAGTACTAGATACGCAGTATTTT. The J gene is TRBJ2-3, the V gene TRBV29-1; TRBD1 or TRBD2 may be the D gene (5 bases each). CDR3 size: 15 residues. The V end lost 3 bases, the J end lost 5 bases, and 18 bases lay between the germline ends. CDR1 SQVTM and CDR2 ANQGSEA come from the germline V gene.

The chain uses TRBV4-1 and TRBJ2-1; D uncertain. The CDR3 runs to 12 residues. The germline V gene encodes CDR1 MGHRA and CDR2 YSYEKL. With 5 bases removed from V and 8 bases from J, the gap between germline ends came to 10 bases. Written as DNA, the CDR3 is TGCGCCAGCAGCGGTGGGTCGGATGAGCAGTTCTTC. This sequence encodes CASSGGSDEQFF.

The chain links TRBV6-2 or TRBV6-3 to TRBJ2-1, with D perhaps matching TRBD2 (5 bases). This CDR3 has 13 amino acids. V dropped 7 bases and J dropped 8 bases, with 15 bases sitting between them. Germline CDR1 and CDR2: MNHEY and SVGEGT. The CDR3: CASTPDGIYEQFF. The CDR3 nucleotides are TGTGCCAGCACCCCGGACGGGATTTATGAGCAGTTCTTC.

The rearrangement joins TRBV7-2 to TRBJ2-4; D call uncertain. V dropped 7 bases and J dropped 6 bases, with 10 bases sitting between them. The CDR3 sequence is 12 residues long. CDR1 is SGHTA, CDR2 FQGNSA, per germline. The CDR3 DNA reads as TGTGCCAGCAAGCTTGACGGAAACATTCAGTACTTC. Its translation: CASKLDGNIQYF.

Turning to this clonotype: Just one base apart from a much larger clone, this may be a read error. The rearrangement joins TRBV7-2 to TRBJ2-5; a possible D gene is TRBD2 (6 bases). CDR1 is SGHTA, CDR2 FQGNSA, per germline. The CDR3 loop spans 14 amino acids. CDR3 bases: TGTGCCAGCAGCTTGGGCGGGAAACAAGGGACCCAGTACTTC. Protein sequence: CASSLGGKQGTQYF.

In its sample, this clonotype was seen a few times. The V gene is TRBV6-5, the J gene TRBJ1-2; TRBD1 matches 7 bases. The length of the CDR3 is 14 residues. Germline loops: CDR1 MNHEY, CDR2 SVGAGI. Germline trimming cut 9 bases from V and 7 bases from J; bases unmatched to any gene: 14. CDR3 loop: CASRATGFKSGYTF. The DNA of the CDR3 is TGTGCCAGTAGAGCGACAGGGTTTAAGTCTGGCTACACCTTC.

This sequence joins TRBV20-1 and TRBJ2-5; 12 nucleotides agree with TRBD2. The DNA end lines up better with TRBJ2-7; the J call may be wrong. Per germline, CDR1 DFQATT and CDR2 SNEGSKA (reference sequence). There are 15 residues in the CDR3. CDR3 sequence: CSARAQGLAGYEQYF. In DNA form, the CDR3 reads TGCAGTGCTAGGGCGCAAGGACTAGCGGGGTACGAGCAGTACTTC.